The 12 T cell receptor beta chains reported below all come from one sample, sequenced in a study of CD8+CD57+ T cells in acquired aplastic anemia. Genomic DNA provided the template from which TCR beta VDJ and CDR3 profiles were obtained. TCRdb used MiXCR to reprocess the reads, holding one entry per CDR3 protein. This table has about 70,000 distinct CDR3 sequences, approximately 51% appearing once. The sequenced sample was sorted CD4+, CD8+, or CD8+CD57+ T cells (not recorded which) from PBMCs. The receptors were gathered from a human donor in good health, serving as a control.

This clonotype was seen many times. The V call is TRBV14, the J call TRBJ1-1, with a weak D call TRBD1 (5 bases). Germline CDR1 is SGHDN and CDR2 is FVKESK. The CDR3 is 12 residues long. The germline V and J ends were trimmed by 0 bases and 6 bases, with 5 bases remaining between them. The CDR3 sequence is CASSQDRAEAFF. Written as DNA, the CDR3 is TGTGCCAGCAGCCAAGACAGGGCTGAAGCTTTCTTT.

The chain couples TRBV7-6 to TRBJ2-1; 8 positions agree with TRBD1. After removal of 5 bases from V and 0 bases from J, the junction contained 15 bases not matched to a gene. CDR3 length: 19 amino acids. Germline CDR1 reads SGHVS; CDR2 reads FNYEAQ. The CDR3 sequence is CASSPPETGASSSYNEQFF. The CDR3 DNA sequence: TGTGCCAGCAGCCCTCCCGAGACAGGGGCCTCAAGCTCCTACAATGAGCAGTTCTTC.

The chain uses TRBV7-3 and TRBJ1-1; 7 nucleotides align to TRBD1. The CDR3 has 18 amino acids. Trimming removed 5 bases from V and 0 bases from J; junction bases left unmatched: 15. Germline CDR1 SGHTA, CDR2 FQGTGA. As DNA, the CDR3 is TGTGCCAGCAGCCACTCATCGCTCCCGGGACAGTTGAACACTGAAGCTTTCTTT. Translated, it gives CASSHSSLPGQLNTEAFF. Based on the CDR3 plus reference TRBV7-3 and TRBJ1-1, the full variable domain is GAGVSQTPSNKVTEKGKYVELRCDPISGHTALYWYRQSLGQGPEFLIYFQGTGAADDSGLPNDRFFAVRPEGSVSTLKIQRTERGDSAVYLCASSHSSLPGQLNTEAFFGQGTRLTVV.

The sample holds many counts of this clonotype. The chain combines TRBV14 with TRBJ2-1; 9 bases align to TRBD2. The J segment lost 10 bases and the V segment lost 4 bases, leaving 11 bases of the junction unmatched. The length of the CDR3 is 15 residues. CDR1 is SGHDN and CDR2 is FVKESK in the germline V gene. CDR3 protein: CASSRRLADWSEQFF. In DNA form, the CDR3 reads TGTGCCAGCAGCCGAAGACTAGCGGACTGGTCGGAGCAGTTCTTC.

The chain's CDR3 is CASSPLAAAGDEQFF. The CDR3 DNA sequence: TGTGCCAGCAGCCCACTAGCGGCGGCCGGTGATGAGCAGTTCTTC. The chain recombines TRBV9 with TRBJ2-1; 8 bases fit TRBD2. Germline loops: CDR1 SGDLS, CDR2 YYNGEE. The CDR3 totals 15 residues. With V trimmed by 4 bases and J by 8 bases, 11 bases remained unmatched. Full variable domain (outside the CDR3, taken from reference TRBV9 and TRBJ2-1): DSGVTQTPKHLITATGQRVTLRCSPRSGDLSVYWYQQSLDQGLQFLIQYYNGEERAKGNILERFSAQQFPDLHSELNLSSLELGDSALYFCASSPLAAAGDEQFFGPGTRLTVL.

Many counts were recorded for this clonotype. The chain links TRBV5-6 to TRBJ1-1; no firm D call. From germline, CDR1 is SGHDT and CDR2 YYEEEE. V was trimmed by 0 bases and J by 4 bases, leaving 13 bases between them. The CDR3 runs to 15 residues. The CDR3 is CASSLAYKDGTEAFF. The CDR3 DNA reads as TGTGCCAGCAGCTTGGCCTACAAGGACGGCACTGAAGCTTTCTTT.

This chain links TRBV9 with TRBJ2-3; D assignment may be TRBD1 or TRBD2 (5 bases each). Germline V gives CDR1 SGDLS, CDR2 YYNGEE. V lost 0 bases, J lost 4 bases, and 6 bases lay in between. This CDR3 spans 13 amino acids. The CDR3 loop is CASSVGGSDTQYF. In DNA form, the CDR3 reads TGTGCCAGCAGCGTAGGGGGGTCAGATACGCAGTATTTT.

This clonotype was seen repeatedly, ten times or more. The rearrangement joins TRBV13 to TRBJ2-7; 7 positions agree with TRBD1. Germline trimming cut 1 base from V and 2 bases from J; bases unmatched to any gene: 5. The CDR3 has 15 amino acids. In germline, CDR1 is PRHDT, CDR2 FYEKMQ (reference sequence). CDR3 in amino acids: CASSLAGTGAYEQYF. The CDR3 nucleotides read TGTGCCAGCAGCTTAGCTGGTACAGGGGCCTACGAGCAGTACTTC.

The V and J genes are TRBV5-1 and TRBJ2-5; the D call may be TRBD1 or TRBD2 (7 bases each). V gave up 4 bases and J gave up 1 base, with 11 bases separating them. Per germline, CDR1 SGHRS and CDR2 YFSETQ. This CDR3 comprises 14 residues. CDR3 bases: TGCGCCAGCAGCCCAGGGGGGGGCCAAGAGACCCAGTACTTC. It specifies CASSPGGGQETQYF.

The sample holds many counts of this clonotype. This chain joins TRBV20-1 and TRBJ2-7, with TRBD1 matching over 9 bases. Germline V gene data show CDR1 as DFQATT and CDR2 as SNEGSKA (reference sequence). CDR3 length equals 15 residues. With 5 bases clipped from V and 4 bases from J, the junction kept 12 bases outside the gene matches. CDR3 coding DNA: TGCAGTGCTCCAAGCGCCGGGACAGGGAATTACGAGCAGTACTTC. It encodes CSAPSAGTGNYEQYF.

The rearrangement uses TRBV7-9 and TRBJ1-2; 7 nucleotides align to TRBD1. V shed 7 bases, J shed 6 bases, and the junction held 5 bases outside the gene matches. The CDR3 has 12 amino acids. CDR1 SEHNR and CDR2 FQNEAQ come from the germline V gene (reference sequence). CDR3 region: CASNSGGDGYTF. DNA for the CDR3: TGTGCCAGCAATTCAGGGGGAGATGGCTACACCTTC. Based on the CDR3 plus reference TRBV7-9 and TRBJ1-2, the full variable domain is DTGVSQNPRHKITKRGQNVTFRCDPISEHNRLYWYRQTLGQGPEFLTYFQNEAQLEKSRLLSDRFSAERPKGSFSTLEIQRTEQGDSAMYLCASNSGGDGYTFGSGTRLTVV.

A note on this clonotype: The junction departs from germline at one end; a sequencing error may be responsible. This chain links TRBV12-3 or TRBV12-4 with TRBJ2-3, with 7 positions matching TRBD2. The CDR3 contains 17 residues. The CDR3 DNA reads as TGTGCCAGCGGTTTAGCGCTACTAGCGACTAGCACAGATACGCAGTATTTT. Its protein is CASGLALLATSTDTQYF.